This TCR beta chain is from a study of cytomegalovirus exposure and HLA in healthy donors. Background on the study: Genetic ancestry analysis placed around 76% of the roughly 400 donors that were genotyped in the Caucasian-associated cluster. Broader study findings: Some V segments, including TRBV6-2 and TRBV6-3, were excluded as indistinguishable. Cytomegalovirus-associated TCR beta chains were listed, numbering 150 to 200.

The study ran its PCR with 60 Vbeta and 13 Jbeta primers. TCRdb's table, derived via immunoSEQ multiplex PCR, lists solely in-frame clones and lacks some. The data hold about 200,000 clones, with around four fifths observed a single time. A remark on this clone: Its antigen is undetermined.

In germline, CDR1 is MGHRA, CDR2 YSYEKL. V lost 0 bases, J lost 2 bases, and 5 bases stayed unmatched. This CDR3 has 16 amino acids. V and J are TRBV4-1 and TRBJ2-3, with TRBD2 identical over 7 bases. This receptor was identified in a man in his forties in good health and CMV-seropositive. Input material: PBMCs. The DNA for the CDR3 is TGCGCCAGCAGCCAAGAAAAGCGGGAACACACAGATACGCAGTATTTT. Translated: CASSQEKREHTDTQYF.